The rows below give T cell receptor beta chains drawn from one sample of a study of T cells in Graves' hyperthyroidism and ophthalmopathy. TCRdb redid the calling of the multiplex PCR reads with MiXCR, one entry per CDR3 protein. The sample includes 650,000 to 700,000 distinct CDR3 sequences, around 16% of them seen just once. The material sequenced was blood. The receptors originated from a man between 50 and 59 years old with Graves' hyperthyroidism. Each CDR3 is given with its conserved first and last residue. The D gene is left open where the match is weak. Clone size appears in some rows only: once, few, many, or a class for an expanded clone.

D	J	V	size	length	DNA	CDR3
-	TRBJ2-2	TRBV6-1	many	17	TGTGCCAGCAGTCGCGGAGCCCGGACAGTGAACACCGGGGAGCTGTTTTTT	CASSRGARTVNTGELFF
-	TRBJ1-5	TRBV6-1	-	14	TGTGCCAGCACGGGGACCGGGGGTCGACAGCCCCAGCATTTT	CASTGTGGRQPQHF
-	TRBJ1-2	TRBV5-1	few	14	TGCGCCAGCAGCTTGGAAGCGGAATACTATGGCTACACCTTC	CASSLEAEYYGYTF
TRBD1	TRBJ1-6	TRBV7-9	many	14	TGTGCCAGCAGCAAAGGACAGGGGAATTCACCCCTCCACTTT	CASSKGQGNSPLHF
TRBD1	TRBJ1-3	TRBV3-1	few	18	TGTGCCAGCAGCCAAGCCCCAGGGGGTACTCACTCTGGAAACACCATATATTTT	CASSQAPGGTHSGNTIYF
-	TRBJ2-1	TRBV12-3/TRBV12-4	many	12	TGTGCCAGCAGTAGGAGCCGGATTGAGCAGTTCTTC	CASSRSRIEQFF
-	TRBJ1-5	TRBV6-1	few	15	TGTGCCAGCAGTGAAAATCGACAGGGCAATCAGCCCCAGCATTTT	CASSENRQGNQPQHF
TRBD2	TRBJ2-1	TRBV10-2	many	19	TGCGCCAGCAGTGAGTCGCCTAGCGGGAGCCTTTTACCCTACAATGAGCAGTTCTTC	CASSESPSGSLLPYNEQFF
-	TRBJ2-2	TRBV11-2	many	10	TGTGCCAGCAAATCTGGGGAGCTGTTTTTT	CASKSGELFF
TRBD2	TRBJ2-1	TRBV3-1	few	16	TGTGCCAGCAGCCAAGATCAACTAGTGGGGGGGGATGAGCAGTTCTTC	CASSQDQLVGGDEQFF
TRBD1	TRBJ2-7	TRBV11-2	many	16	TGTGCCAGCAGCTTATCCGGGACAGGGCCCCTTTACGAGCAGTACTTC	CASSLSGTGPLYEQYF
-	TRBJ2-1	TRBV6-2/TRBV6-3	many	15	TGTGCCAGCAGGAGAGCCGGAATAACCTACAATGAGCAGTTCTTC	CASRRAGITYNEQFF
TRBD2	TRBJ2-1	TRBV3-1	few	14	TGTGCCAGCAGCCAACTAGCGGGAAGGGATGAGCAGTTCTTC	CASSQLAGRDEQFF
TRBD2	TRBJ2-7	TRBV7-2	many	16	TGTGCCAGCAGTCTGAGTGGGACTAGCGACTCCTACGAGCAGTACTTC	CASSLSGTSDSYEQYF
-	TRBJ1-6	TRBV12-3/TRBV12-4	many	15	TGTGCCAGCAGTTTCAGATTAGACTATAATTCACCCCTCCACTTT	CASSFRLDYNSPLHF
-	TRBJ1-6	TRBV12-3/TRBV12-4	-	12	TGTGCCAGCAGTTTCACCGAACCACCCCTCCACTTT	CASSFTEPPLHF
TRBD2	TRBJ2-1	TRBV28	many	17	TGTGCCAGCAGTTTATGGGCGGGAGGTCGGGAATACAATGAGCAGTTCTTC	CASSLWAGGREYNEQFF
TRBD1	TRBJ2-7	TRBV27	few	16	TGTGCCAGCAGTTCCTCCCCCTCGGGACAGTTCTACGAGCAGTACTTC	CASSSSPSGQFYEQYF
-	TRBJ2-2	TRBV7-8	many	12	TGTGCCAGCAGCGACTACACCGGGGAGCTGTTTTTT	CASSDYTGELFF
-	TRBJ1-5	TRBV6-1	few	13	TGTGCCAGTGGACAATATAGCAATCAGCCCCAGCATTTT	CASGQYSNQPQHF
TRBD1	TRBJ2-1	TRBV28	many	16	TGTGCCAGCAGCCCCGTCGGGACAGGGAAAGACAATGAGCAGTTCTTC	CASSPVGTGKDNEQFF
-	TRBJ2-5	TRBV28	many	12	TGTGCCAGCAGTTTAGTGGGGAAGACAGAGTACTTC	CASSLVGKTEYF
-	TRBJ2-6	TRBV7-2	many	15	TGTGCCAGCACCTGGGGGCAGTCTGGGGCCAACGTCCTGACTTTC	CASTWGQSGANVLTF
TRBD1	TRBJ2-2	TRBV20-1	-	17	TGCAGTGCTAGAGATCCCCGGACAGGGGTCTTGACCGGGGAGCTGTTTTTT	CSARDPRTGVLTGELFF
TRBD2	TRBJ2-3	TRBV11-2	many	15	TGTGCCAGCAGCCAACTAGCGACTAGCACAGATACGCAGTATTTT	CASSQLATSTDTQYF
TRBD2	TRBJ2-1	TRBV14	many	15	TGTGCCAGCAGCCAGCCGGGAGGGTCCTACAATGAGCAGTTCTTC	CASSQPGGSYNEQFF
-	TRBJ2-5	TRBV28	many	13	TGTGCCAGCAGTTTTGGTGGAACAGAGACCCAGTACTTC	CASSFGGTETQYF
TRBD1	TRBJ1-2	TRBV10-1	many	13	TGCGCCAGCAGCCGACAGGGAAGGTCTGGCTACACCTTC	CASSRQGRSGYTF
-	TRBJ1-1	TRBV7-2	-	18	TGTGCCAGCAGCTCGGGACGGGGAACGATCGCAATGAACACTGAAGCTTTCTTT	CASSSGRGTIAMNTEAFF
-	TRBJ1-4	TRBV6-1	many	13	TGTGCCAGCAAGCGGCCAACTAATGAAAAACTGTTTTTT	CASKRPTNEKLFF
-	TRBJ2-7	TRBV19	many	15	TGTGCCAGTAGTATAGACCCCGGCCGAGGGAACGAGCAGTACTTC	CASSIDPGRGNEQYF
TRBD2	TRBJ2-1	TRBV7-9	-	16	TGTGCCAGCAGCACTTCAGCGGGAGGGCGTACAAATGAGCAGTTCTTC	CASSTSAGGRTNEQFF
TRBD2	TRBJ2-2	TRBV7-3	-	22	TGTGCCAGCAGCCCCACCTACGGCCCGAGTCTAGCGGGAGAAGCCGGTGGCGGGGAGCTGTTTTTT	CASSPTYGPSLAGEAGGGELFF
-	TRBJ2-2	TRBV7-2	few	15	TGTGCCAGCAGTCAACGCGGGACACTACTCGGGGAGCTGTTTTTT	CASSQRGTLLGELFF
-	TRBJ2-1	TRBV14	few	13	TGTGCCAGCAGCCGCCCGGAGTACAATGAGCAGTTCTTC	CASSRPEYNEQFF
-	TRBJ2-1	TRBV7-6	many	18	TGTGCCAGCAGCTTAGTCCCCGCGGCCCCTAGCTCCTACAATGAGCAGTTCTTC	CASSLVPAAPSSYNEQFF
-	TRBJ2-2	TRBV2	many	15	TGTGCCAGCACCTTCGGGGGGCGGAACACCGGGGAGCTGTTTTTT	CASTFGGRNTGELFF
-	TRBJ2-7	TRBV7-7	many	15	TGTGCTAGCAGCCCGGGTTCCGGGGACTCCCACGAGCAGTACTTC	CASSPGSGDSHEQYF
-	TRBJ2-5	TRBV18	-	14	TGTGCCAGCTCACCAATGAGGGCTACAGAGACCCAGTACTTC	CASSPMRATETQYF
TRBD2	TRBJ2-5	TRBV6-5	few	17	TGTGCCAGCAATTATCTAGCGGGAGACCCGTACCAAGAGACCCAGTACTTC	CASNYLAGDPYQETQYF
TRBD1	TRBJ2-4	TRBV20-1	many	16	TGCAGTGCCCATCGACCGGGACAGGGGGCCAAAAACATTCAGTACTTC	CSAHRPGQGAKNIQYF
-	TRBJ2-5	TRBV6-1	few	16	TGTGCCAGCAGTGAAGCACAGGGCCGGTGGTGGGAGACCCAGTACTTC	CASSEAQGRWWETQYF
TRBD1	TRBJ2-1	TRBV6-5	-	16	TGTGCCAGCAGTTACGACAGGGCTGGCTACTACAATGAGCAGTTCTTC	CASSYDRAGYYNEQFF
-	TRBJ1-2	TRBV10-3	once	12	TGTACCAGCACACCCGACCTGGATGGCTACACCTTC	CTSTPDLDGYTF
-	TRBJ2-1	TRBV6-1	once	12	TGTGCCAGCGGAGTTCTAACGAGTGAGCAGTTCTTC	CASGVLTSEQFF
-	TRBJ2-1	TRBV4-2	-	15	TGTGCCAGCAGCCAAGATCTTGACGGATACAATGAGCAGTTCTTC	CASSQDLDGYNEQFF